A selection of T cell receptor beta chains follows, all from one sample in a study of T cells in localized non-small cell lung cancer. Profiled with immunoSEQ multiplex PCR; TCRdb holds only in-frame clones, not every one. The data hold roughly 35,000 clones, with about 90% observed a single time. Sample: peripheral blood, taken before any cancer treatment. The receptors were sampled from a female donor aged 60 or older with stage I lung adenocarcinoma. Each CDR3 is given with its conserved first and last residue. The D gene is left open where the match is weak. Only some rows state a clone size, as once, few, many or a class for expanded clones.

v_gene	abundance	d_gene	j_gene	CDR3aa
TRBV11-2	.	.	TRBJ2-7	CASSLDIEQYF
TRBV15	.	TRBD2	TRBJ2-3	CATSRDRDYTDTQYF
TRBV29-1	.	.	TRBJ1-3	CSVDGGGSSIYF
TRBV6-5	.	.	TRBJ1-1	CASRHRETTEAFF
TRBV6-6	few	.	TRBJ1-2	CASNDLAVGYYGYTF
TRBV6-1	.	.	TRBJ1-6	CASSEDPAPLHF
TRBV5-1	.	.	TRBJ2-7	CASRGQNYEQYF
TRBV30	.	.	TRBJ1-5	CAWRPPGRQPQHF
TRBV9	.	.	TRBJ2-3	CASSVDEITQYF
TRBV11-2	.	.	TRBJ2-5	CASSLGSGRFQETQYF
TRBV18	.	.	TRBJ1-1	CASSQSGNTEAFF
TRBV19	.	TRBD1	TRBJ2-5	CASSRAGTGGQETQYF
TRBV10-1	once	.	TRBJ1-2	CGSRKTYGYTF
TRBV5-1	.	.	TRBJ2-7	CASSSVYGGGASSYEQYF
TRBV27	.	.	TRBJ2-5	CASGGAVGETQYF
TRBV28	.	.	TRBJ2-7	CASSFQGLRDTKQHEQYF
TRBV23-1	.	.	TRBJ2-3	CASLQTGQRVLTDTQYF
TRBV5-1	once	.	TRBJ1-1	CASSKSGGLENTEAFF
TRBV28	.	TRBD2	TRBJ2-4	CASSLGGGNIQYF
TRBV5-1	.	.	TRBJ2-5	CASSLEGLEETQYF
TRBV19	once	TRBD1	TRBJ1-2	CASSMGTGAYGYTF
TRBV14	.	.	TRBJ2-5	CASSHMGLQETQYF
TRBV4-1	.	.	TRBJ2-5	CASSQDVGTQYF
TRBV18	.	.	TRBJ1-4	CASSRQPTNEKLFF
TRBV10-3	.	.	TRBJ1-2	CAIKGHSSLVGGYTF
TRBV7-8	.	.	TRBJ1-5	CASTQFLQGFNQPQHF
TRBV10-3	.	TRBD1	TRBJ2-6	CATTGQAASGANVLTF
TRBV30	.	TRBD1	TRBJ1-5	CAWDRGGGITQPQHF
TRBV5-4	.	.	TRBJ1-2	CASSLGVSWGYTF
TRBV7-9	.	TRBD2	TRBJ2-5	CATTASGLAGADWRETQYF
TRBV30	.	TRBD1	TRBJ2-2	CAWSETTGTGVSYGELFF
TRBV2	.	.	TRBJ2-1	CASSTDRSGSNEQFF
TRBV11-3	.	.	TRBJ1-1	CASSWTNTEAFF
TRBV7-6	.	.	TRBJ1-3	CASSLPPGGTIYF
TRBV7-8	few	TRBD1	TRBJ2-7	CASSPGQGVYEQYF
TRBV7-8	once	TRBD2	TRBJ2-2	CASSLLSGGSSTGELFF
TRBV12-5	.	.	TRBJ1-3	CASGFDRSGNTIYF
TRBV6-5	.	.	TRBJ2-3	CASSSRTADTQYF
TRBV7-8	.	.	TRBJ2-3	CASSLPSWTRKYF
TRBV28	.	.	TRBJ1-1	CASSPQGRNTEAFF
TRBV11-3	.	.	TRBJ1-1	CASSSSGTGRTEAFF
TRBV11-3	once	.	TRBJ2-7	CASSPRGQLPYEQYF
TRBV7-9	once	TRBD1	TRBJ1-2	CASSPQGASYGYTF
TRBV10-3	.	TRBD1	TRBJ1-2	CAISDLQGADGYTF
TRBV6-1	.	.	TRBJ1-5	CASSERPGLNNQPQHF
TRBV7-2	.	.	TRBJ2-3	CASSFFPTDTQYF
TRBV5-6	.	TRBD1	TRBJ1-2	CASSVGDRAFGYTF
TRBV6-4	.	TRBD2	TRBJ2-1	CASSPTSGGVYNEQFF
TRBV6-4	.	.	TRBJ2-1	CASSERSGYEQFF
TRBV5-6	.	.	TRBJ1-3	CASSLPGLNSGNTIYF
TRBV4-3	.	.	TRBJ2-3	CASSQARTGGTDTQYF
TRBV6-1	once	.	TRBJ1-1	CASRSEGVTNTEAFF
TRBV11-3	.	TRBD2	TRBJ2-5	CASSLDKDLRLAQETQYF
TRBV7-9	.	.	TRBJ1-1	CASSHPAGITEAFF
TRBV10-1	.	.	TRBJ2-3	CASSPKGITDTQYF